Sequencing of this TCR beta chain was carried out in a study of blood T cell repertoires in COVID-19. Authors' data handling: Reference gene primer amplification in the assay estimated nucleated cell counts. Method: immunoSEQ multiplex PCR; TCRdb's copy keeps in-frame clones and lacks some. That table furnishes V, J and clone size, whereas the DNA furnished D and trimming. This sample carries 310,000 or so clones, more than 80% of them seen once, and the ten largest clones take approximately 6.5%. The sample comprised peripheral blood. This TCR derives from a man aged 18 to 29 who had recovered from COVID-19.

CDR3 protein: CASRLGQGGYYEQYF. DNA for the CDR3: TGTGCCAGCAGGCTCGGACAGGGGGGGTATTACGAGCAGTACTTC. V gene TRBV6-5 combines with J gene TRBJ2-7; 10 bases are shared with TRBD1. Germline lookup yields CDR1 MNHEY and CDR2 SVGAGI. The CDR3 is 15 amino acids. The junction had 9 bases not matched to a gene; V was cut back by 6 bases and J by 4 bases.